This paragraph reports one T cell receptor beta chain. Germline lookup yields CDR1 LGHNA and CDR2 YNFKEQ. V lost 2 bases, J lost 6 bases, and 10 bases lay in between. CDR3 length equals 13 residues. Original handling: By means of reference gene primer amplification, nucleated cell counts were estimated. TCRdb's table, derived via immunoSEQ multiplex PCR, lists solely in-frame clones and lacks some. V and J calls and clone size are copied from that table; D and trimming were computed from the DNA. The sample includes under 300,000 clones, 70% to 90% seen only once; the top ten take more than 9.5%. The data originate from a study of blood T cell repertoires in COVID-19. About the study: Sample material is recorded as cDNA or gDNA derived from T cells, B-cell-depleted T cells, or PBMCs.

This chain joins TRBV4-2 and TRBJ1-2; D not resolved. What was sequenced was peripheral blood. This clonotype originated in a woman aged 70-85 years with acute or convalescent COVID-19. The CDR3 is CASSQWVRDGYTF. The DNA of the CDR3 is TGTGCCAGCAGCCAATGGGTACGGGATGGCTACACCTTC.